The entry that follows covers one T cell receptor (beta chain) sequence. It lacks a known antigen. The input lacks base qualities; no much larger clone sits a single base away. TCRbeta CDR3 regions were amplified from genomic DNA by means of the immunoSEQ Assay, a bias-controlled multiplex PCR. For the original study's pipeline: Nucleated cell counts per sample were estimated from amplification of reference gene primers within the assay. Sequence reads were collapsed and filtered to measure the absolute abundance of every unique TCRbeta CDR3 rearrangement. For each sample, productive Simpson clonality was calculated by taking the square root of Simpson's diversity index across productive rearrangements. TCRdb obtained this table from immuneACCESS and retained in-frame rearrangements with V and J assigned. These tables miss some clones; where compared with another copy, unresolved V genes account for less than half of the shortfall, and the remainder is unexplained. Clonal size and the V and J genes are those of that table, whereas D and trimming came from the DNA. This sample gives nearly 70,000 clones in total; about 91% of them show up just once. 7.3% of the sample goes to the ten largest clones.

One collaborating source in Seattle enrolled patients during active infection and followed them longitudinally through the course of disease. Each collaborating institution followed its own protocols to collect whole blood in K2EDTA tubes. Collaborator samples were shipped for TCRbeta analysis as frozen whole blood, isolated PBMCs, or DNA extracted from either sample type. The source of the sample is a study of blood T cell repertoires in COVID-19 (dated by TCRdb to 2020 to 2022). Describing the broader study: Samples from collaborators originated in the United States, Italy and Spain and spanned both the acute and convalescent phases of COVID-19. The prospective study material was composed of cDNA or gDNA derived from T cells, B-cell-depleted T cells, or PBMCs. The dataset comprised deeply sampled blood TCRbeta repertoires from subjects exposed to, actively infected with, or recovered from COVID-19. The repertoires were made available in a free public database intended to serve as a resource for research on the immune response to SARS-CoV-2. The samples were drawn from the first 160 participants of the ongoing ImmuneRACE study and from more than 1,000 subjects provided by 6 global collaborators. A de-identified subject ID, COVID-19 status, age in years and sex were almost always included in the sample metadata. Where HLA class I and class II types were available, the types were taken from metadata supplied by the sample provider, not from assay-based typing. Results the study describes overall, beyond this receptor: The quantity of clinical and demographic metadata differed by source and by participant and was supplied without curation.

The germline V end is reduced by 2 bases and the J end by 6 bases; junction bases left unmatched: 9. From cysteine to phenylalanine, the CDR3 is 16 amino acids long. The only DNA kept is the CDR3, 48 bases in frame from the first base. CDR1 and CDR2 (SGHVS, FNYEAQ) derive from the germline V gene. Here the chain combines TRBV7-6 and TRBJ2-2, with 7 central nucleotides matching TRBD1. The sample comprised peripheral blood. The clonotype was recovered from a man aged 35 to 55 with COVID-19, enrolled during active disease. CDR3 loop: CASSLYNRGYAGELFF. The bases read TGTGCCAGCAGCTTATATAACAGGGGTTATGCCGGGGAGCTGTTTTTT.